These 11 T cell receptor beta chains came from one sample sequenced in a study of Tregs in tolerant kidney transplant recipients. Clones were read by immunoSEQ multiplex PCR, and TCRdb kept only the in-frame ones, dropping some. The sample gives more than 60,000 clones, 70% to 90% of which show up once; approximately 0.39% is in the top ten. Sequenced here: CD4+ T cells from blood, sampled before the transplant. These receptor sequences come from a human donor who received a combined kidney and bone marrow transplant.

This sequence joins TRBV6-1 and TRBJ2-1; maybe TRBD2 (6 bases). The V end was cut by 1 base, the J end by 4 bases, with 11 bases between. The CDR3 length is 15 residues. From germline, CDR1 is MNHNS and CDR2 SASEGT. The CDR3 DNA is TGTGCCAGCAGTGAAGGACCGGAGGGGTACAATGAGCAGTTCTTC. Protein sequence: CASSEGPEGYNEQFF.

This CDR3 is CASSPGTSGVTDTQYF. The DNA for the CDR3 is TGTGCCAGCAGCCCCGGGACAAGCGGGGTTACAGATACGCAGTATTTT. V is TRBV11-2 and J is TRBJ2-3, with a weak D call TRBD2 (7 bases). Trimming cost V 5 bases and J 3 bases, with 18 bases left between them. The CDR3 totals 16 residues. The germline V gene has CDR1 SGHAT and CDR2 FQNNGV. Full variable domain (outside the CDR3, taken from reference TRBV11-2 and TRBJ2-3): EAGVAQSPRYKIIEKRQSVAFWCNPISGHATLYWYQQILGQGPKLLIQFQNNGVVDDSQLPKDRFSAERLKGVDSTLKIQPAKLEDSAVYLCASSPGTSGVTDTQYFGPGTRLTVL.

The chain recombines TRBV18 with TRBJ2-7; the match to TRBD2 covers 14 bases. The V and J ends lost 2 bases and 0 bases, in that order; junction bases with no gene match: 15. Germline V gene sequence: CDR1 KGHSH, CDR2 LQKENI. The CDR3 loop spans 21 amino acids. CDR3 DNA: TGTGCCAGCTCACCAAGGGCCAACAGGGGACTAGCGGGAGACCACTCCTACGAGCAGTACTTC. Its protein product is CASSPRANRGLAGDHSYEQYF.

This clone has more than one count but fewer than ten. The V call is TRBV28, the J call TRBJ1-1, with 7 positions matching TRBD1. V lost 9 bases and J lost 5; bases outside the gene matches: 6. This CDR3 has 12 residues. Germline loops: CDR1 MDHEN, CDR2 SYDVKM. The chain's CDR3 is CASRQGKTEAFF. The CDR3 DNA reads as TGTGCCAGTCGACAGGGTAAAACTGAAGCTTTCTTT.

The chain links TRBV2 to TRBJ2-3; a possible D gene is TRBD1 (6 bases). This CDR3 is 15 amino acids long. The germline V and J ends were trimmed by 4 bases and 0 bases, with 11 bases remaining between them. Germline V gene data show CDR1 as SNHLY and CDR2 as FYNNEI. The CDR3 reads CASSGLGASTDTQYF. The CDR3 bases are TGTGCCAGCAGTGGTTTGGGGGCTAGCACAGATACGCAGTATTTT.

Written as DNA, the CDR3 is TGCGCCAGCAGCTTGGCCGTTCGGGGGGCGAACACCGGGGAGCTGTTTTTT. It translates to CASSLAVRGANTGELFF. This sequence joins TRBV5-1 and TRBJ2-2; 7 bases match TRBD2. The germline V gene encodes CDR1 SGHRS and CDR2 YFSETQ. The CDR3 is made up of 17 amino acids. After removal of 0 bases from V and 0 bases from J, the junction contained 5 bases not matched to a gene.

The gene calls are TRBV19 and TRBJ1-1; a weak D match, TRBD1 (6 bases). The germline V gene has CDR1 LNHDA and CDR2 SQIVND (reference sequence). The length of the CDR3 is 14 residues. The germline V and J ends were trimmed by 7 bases and 9 bases, with 21 bases remaining between them. CDR3 amino acids: CASTLSAGAAQAFF. CDR3 DNA sequence: TGTGCCAGTACCCTATCCGCAGGGGCTGCGCAAGCTTTCTTT.

The gene calls are TRBV6-6 and TRBJ2-7; D is undetermined. This CDR3 has 14 residues. In germline, CDR1 is MNHNY, CDR2 SVGAGI (reference sequence). V lost 5 bases and J lost 2, with 13 bases in between. CDR3 protein: CASSPVAITYEQYF. DNA of the CDR3: TGTGCCAGCAGTCCCGTTGCGATAACCTACGAGCAGTACTTC.

The chain couples TRBV11-2 to TRBJ2-5, with TRBD2 matching over 14 bases. CDR1 SGHAT and CDR2 FQNNGV come from the germline V gene. V lost 5 bases and J lost 1; bases outside the gene matches: 9. CDR3 length: 18 amino acids. CDR3 DNA sequence: TGTGCCAGCAGCCGAGGGACTAGCGGGAGTCGGGGCCAAGAGACCCAGTACTTC. As protein: CASSRGTSGSRGQETQYF.

The genes are TRBV7-3 and TRBJ1-1, with D hard to call. Trimming cost V 5 bases and J 6 bases, with 10 bases left between them. The V gene's germline CDR1 is SGHTA and CDR2 FQGTGA. The CDR3 loop spans 12 amino acids. DNA for the CDR3: TGTGCCAGCAGCCCCGGTCCGCCTGAAGCTTTCTTT. Translating it yields CASSPGPPEAFF. Full variable domain (missing parts from reference TRBV7-3 and TRBJ1-1): GAGVSQTPSNKVTEKGKYVELRCDPISGHTALYWYRQSLGQGPEFLIYFQGTGAADDSGLPNDRFFAVRPEGSVSTLKIQRTERGDSAVYLCASSPGPPEAFFGQGTRLTVV.

This sequence joins TRBV2 and TRBJ2-3; D is perhaps TRBD1 (6 bases). Per germline, CDR1 SNHLY and CDR2 FYNNEI. The CDR3 is made up of 15 amino acids. Trimming took off 4 bases at V and 3 bases at J, with 14 bases between the two ends. CDR3 coding DNA: TGTGCCAGCAGTGTAGGGGGAGCGGTAACAGATACGCAGTATTTT. Translating it yields CASSVGGAVTDTQYF.